The next 13 T cell receptor beta chains were all read from a single sample in a study of T cells in Graves' hyperthyroidism and ophthalmopathy. RNA transcripts yielded amplified TCR beta CDR3 regions. Using the HTBI primer set, a first-round RT-PCR was run on the TCR CDR3. One entry per CDR3 protein, called by TCRdb with MiXCR from the multiplex PCR reads. This sample has roughly 520,000 distinct CDR3 sequences, with around a quarter found just once. Sequencing input: blood. The receptors were gathered from a woman in her twenties or thirties with Graves' ophthalmopathy.

The sample holds a few counts of this clonotype. The chain joins TRBV11-2 to TRBJ2-5; D ambiguous. Germline V lookup: CDR1 SGHAT, CDR2 FQNNGV. The CDR3 length is 14 residues. Trimming removed 5 bases from V and 3 bases from J, with 13 bases in between. The CDR3: CASSPLGSKETQYF. The CDR3 nucleotides read TGTGCCAGCAGCCCTTTGGGCAGTAAAGAGACCCAGTACTTC.

This sequence joins TRBV6-2 or TRBV6-3 and TRBJ2-2, with TRBD2 matching 7 bases. Germline values: CDR1 MNHEY, CDR2 SVGEGT. This CDR3 contains 17 residues. V lost 2 bases and J lost 0; bases outside the gene matches: 6. The CDR3 DNA sequence: TGTGCCAGCAGTTACATTTCCGGACTAGCGAACACCGGGGAGCTGTTTTTT. As protein: CASSYISGLANTGELFF.

Note on this clonotype: This may be a read error, as it is one base from a much larger clone. The CDR3 loop reads CASSIVHQPQHF. DNA for the CDR3: TGTGCCAGTAGTATAGTTCATCAGCCCCAGCATTTT. The chain carries TRBV19 and TRBJ1-5; D gene uncertain. Trimming shortened V by 1 base and J by 5 bases, and 3 bases separated the two germline ends. Germline values: CDR1 LNHDA, CDR2 SQIVND (reference sequence). The CDR3 consists of 12 residues.

This clonotype was recorded at least ten times. The junction differs from germline at one of its ends, possibly a read error. This chain joins TRBV20-1 and TRBJ1-1, with TRBD1 matching over 7 bases. CDR1 DFQATT and CDR2 SNEGSKA come from the germline V gene (reference sequence). This CDR3 is built from 12 residues. As DNA, the CDR3 is TGCAGTGCCGAGACAGGGCCCGTTACAGGGGTCTTT. Translation gives CSAETGPVTGVF.

Many counts were recorded for this clonotype. J is TRBJ1-2 and V is TRBV20-1, with 7 nucleotides matching TRBD1. Trimming at V came to 6 bases and at J to 8 bases, leaving 12 bases not matched to a gene. Germline loops: CDR1 DFQATT, CDR2 SNEGSKA (reference sequence). The CDR3 spans 13 residues. As DNA, the CDR3 is TGCAGTGCCCTTCCCCTAGACAGGGACGGCTACACCTTC. Translation: CSALPLDRDGYTF.

The chain has TRBV20-1 and TRBJ1-1; D unclear. CDR3 size: 13 residues. Looked up from germline, CDR1 is DFQATT and CDR2 is SNEGSKA (reference sequence). V lost 6 bases and J lost 2, with 13 bases in between. The CDR3 here is CSAKGYSNTEAFF. Written as DNA, the CDR3 is TGCAGTGCCAAAGGGTACAGCAACACTGAAGCTTTCTTT.

This clonotype was detected only a few times. The V and J genes are TRBV20-1 and TRBJ1-5; D gene unclear. The V gene's germline CDR1 is DFQATT and CDR2 SNEGSKA (reference sequence). Trimming removed 0 bases from V and 3 bases from J, with 9 bases in between. CDR3 length: 14 amino acids. The CDR3 sequence is CSARERWVNQPQHF. The CDR3 bases are TGCAGTGCTAGAGAGCGTTGGGTCAATCAGCCCCAGCATTTT.

This clonotype was seen many times. The chain recombines TRBV3-2 with TRBJ2-5. TRBV3-2 is a known pseudogene. The CDR3 has 14 amino acids. The CDR3 nucleotides are TGTGCCAGCAGCCAAGGTGGTGATTTACAGACCCAGTACTTC. Its translation is CASSQGGDLQTQYF.

Many counts were recorded for this clonotype. The V call is TRBV29-1, the J call TRBJ1-3; D may be TRBD1 (5 bases). CDR3 size: 14 residues. V lost 0 bases, J lost 6 bases, and 12 bases lay in between. Germline assignment: CDR1 SQVTM and CDR2 ANQGSEA. In nucleotides, the CDR3 is TGCAGCGTTGAAGACCCAGGGATTCAAAACACCATATATTTT. Translation: CSVEDPGIQNTIYF.

In this sample, this clonotype turned up many times. The J gene is TRBJ1-2, the V gene TRBV27; D is unclear. Trimming stripped 3 bases from V and 8 bases from J, with 13 bases between. This CDR3 is 13 amino acids long. Germline V gene data show CDR1 as MNHEY and CDR2 as SMNVEV (reference sequence). This chain's CDR3 is CASSFNPAGGYTF. The CDR3 region has the DNA TGTGCCAGCAGTTTTAATCCGGCAGGAGGCTACACCTTC.

This chain uses TRBV3-1 with TRBJ2-2; possibly TRBD2 for D (6 bases). The CDR3 is 16 residues long. Trimming stripped 0 bases from V and 0 bases from J, with 8 bases between. CDR1 and CDR2 from the germline V gene are LGHDT and YNNKEL (reference sequence). CDR3: CASSQDWGANTGELFF. CDR3 in DNA: TGTGCCAGCAGCCAAGATTGGGGGGCGAACACCGGGGAGCTGTTTTTT.

This chain uses TRBV7-2 with TRBJ2-7; D is possibly TRBD1 (5 bases). The V end was cut by 3 bases, the J end by 6 bases, with 15 bases between. Germline V gene sequence: CDR1 SGHTA, CDR2 FQGNSA. CDR3 length equals 14 residues. This CDR3 reads CASSLGRVVREQYF. CDR3 DNA: TGTGCCAGCAGCTTGGGCAGGGTTGTTCGCGAGCAGTACTTC.

This chain links TRBV2 with TRBJ1-2; D remains unclear. CDR3 length equals 14 residues. Deletions cut 6 bases from V and 0 bases from J, with 11 bases between. Germline values: CDR1 SNHLY, CDR2 FYNNEI. CDR3 residues: CASRALLTNYGYTF. For the CDR3, the DNA is TGTGCCAGCAGGGCCCTACTAACTAACTATGGCTACACCTTC.